This T cell receptor (beta chain) appears in the sequencing data of a study of shared clonotypes between healthy human individuals. Germline V gene lookup returns CDR1 SGHKS and CDR2 YYEKEE (reference sequence). Trimming removed 4 bases from V and 3 bases from J, with 16 bases in between. This CDR3 has 15 amino acids. The assay was immunoSEQ multiplex PCR, and TCRdb's table has in-frame clones only and misses some. The table records roughly 1.5 million clones, 95% to 99% of them present only once. Sequencing used naive CD4+ T cells sorted from blood. Stated subset: CD45RA+ positively selected. V is TRBV5-5 and J is TRBJ1-2; D gene unclear. The clonotype originates from a man aged 30 to 45 in good health. DNA of the CDR3: TGTGCCAGCAGCCTACATATCCAAAGGGACTATGGCTACACCTTC. It translates to CASSLHIQRDYGYTF.